This TCR beta chain comes out of a study of T cell responses to AZD1222 COVID-19 vaccine. Study findings and constraints: Clonal diversity was possibly underestimated, and white British individuals and females predominated among donors.

To note about this clone: The antigen remains undetermined.

The CDR3 runs 13 residues. V gave up 4 bases and J gave up 8 bases, with 12 bases separating them. Germline V gene data show CDR1 as MNHEY and CDR2 as SVGEGT. Clones were read by immunoSEQ multiplex PCR, and TCRdb kept only the in-frame ones, dropping some. The data show some 120,000 clones, with 88% seen just once and 7.5% to 8% held by the top ten. The clonotype comes from an adult in good health. The material sequenced was peripheral blood, taken on day 0 of AZD1222 vaccination. The J gene is TRBJ2-1, the V gene TRBV6-2 or TRBV6-3, with D hard to call. CDR3 nucleotide sequence: TGTGCCAGCAGTTCATCTCGGCACCATGAGCAGTTCTTC. Translated, it gives CASSSSRHHEQFF.